This TCR beta chain stems from a study of PD-1 blockade in classical Hodgkin lymphoma. About this clone itself: Its antigen is still unknown.

Regarding the study as a whole: The study found that TCR diversity rose significantly by C4D1 in CD4+ but not CD8+ cells. Causes of the repertoire differences remain undefined, possibly disease activity or prior therapy. Patients with an early start, nivolumab under 1 year after ASCT, were excluded. Newly diagnosed and completely responding patients shared comparable baseline diversity.

Here immunoSEQ multiplex PCR was the method, and the copy in TCRdb shows in-frame clones only, minus some. The sample lists approximately 10,000 clones, around 82% occurring once. Germline assignment: CDR1 SGHAT and CDR2 FQNNGV. Trimming took off 0 bases at V and 2 bases at J, with 13 bases between the two ends. CDR3 length: 16 residues. Each patient relapsed following autologous stem cell transplantation, and prior brentuximab vedotin exposure differed. The study isolated CD8+ T cells from thawed PBMCs by magnetic negative selection. The sequencing used CD8+ T cells from blood, collected at baseline. V and J are TRBV11-2 and TRBJ2-5, with a possible D match to TRBD1 (6 bases). The clonotype was recovered from a human donor with classical Hodgkin lymphoma. The CDR3, as DNA: TGTGCCAGCAGCTTAGATCAAAGGGGACAACAAGAGACCCAGTACTTC. This gives the protein CASSLDQRGQQETQYF.